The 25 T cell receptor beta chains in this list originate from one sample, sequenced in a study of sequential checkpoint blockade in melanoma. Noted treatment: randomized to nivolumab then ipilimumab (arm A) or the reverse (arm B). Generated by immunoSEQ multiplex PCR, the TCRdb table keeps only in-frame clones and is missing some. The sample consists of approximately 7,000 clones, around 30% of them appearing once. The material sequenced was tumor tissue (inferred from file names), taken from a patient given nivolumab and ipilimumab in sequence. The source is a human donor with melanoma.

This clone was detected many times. This CDR3 reads CASSYGLAGYEQYF. CDR3 nucleotides: TGTGCCAGCAGTTACGGTCTAGCGGGTTACGAGCAGTACTTC. V is TRBV6-8 and J is TRBJ2-7; the match to TRBD2 covers 8 bases. Germline CDR1 reads MNHGY; CDR2 reads SAAAGT. The CDR3 is 14 residues long. Losses at the gene ends were 2 bases for V and 4 bases for J; bases not matched to a gene: 4.

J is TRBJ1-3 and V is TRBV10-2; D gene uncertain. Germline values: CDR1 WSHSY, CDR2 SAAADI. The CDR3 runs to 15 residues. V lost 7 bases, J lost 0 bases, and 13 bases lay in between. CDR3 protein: CASIRTCPSGNTIYF. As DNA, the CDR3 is TGCGCCAGCATTAGGACTTGCCCCTCTGGAAACACCATATATTTT.

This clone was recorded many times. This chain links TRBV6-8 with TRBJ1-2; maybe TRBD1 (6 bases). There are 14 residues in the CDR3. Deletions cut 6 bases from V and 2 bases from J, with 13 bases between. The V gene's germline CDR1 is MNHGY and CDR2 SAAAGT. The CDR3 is CASRAGGANYGYTF. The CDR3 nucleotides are TGTGCCAGCAGGGCTGGGGGGGCCAACTATGGCTACACCTTC.

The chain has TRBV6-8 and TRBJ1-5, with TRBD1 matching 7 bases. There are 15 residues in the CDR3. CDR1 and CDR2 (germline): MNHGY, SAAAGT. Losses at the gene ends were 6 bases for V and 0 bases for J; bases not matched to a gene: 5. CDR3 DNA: TGTGCCAGCAGCGAGACAGGGCCTAGCAATCAGCCCCAGCATTTT. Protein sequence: CASSETGPSNQPQHF.

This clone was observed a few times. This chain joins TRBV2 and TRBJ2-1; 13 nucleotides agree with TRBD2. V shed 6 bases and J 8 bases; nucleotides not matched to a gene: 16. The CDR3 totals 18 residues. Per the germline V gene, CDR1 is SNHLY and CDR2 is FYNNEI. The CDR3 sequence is CASSNRGLTSGRRHEQFF. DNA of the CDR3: TGTGCCAGCAGCAATCGGGGCCTGACTAGCGGGAGGCGGCATGAGCAGTTCTTC. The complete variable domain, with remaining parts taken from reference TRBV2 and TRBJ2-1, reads EPEVTQTPSHQVTQMGQEVILRCVPISNHLYFYWYRQILGQKVEFLVSFYNNEISEKSEIFDDQFSVERPDGSNFTLKIRSTKLEDSAMYFCASSNRGLTSGRRHEQFFGPGTRLTVL.

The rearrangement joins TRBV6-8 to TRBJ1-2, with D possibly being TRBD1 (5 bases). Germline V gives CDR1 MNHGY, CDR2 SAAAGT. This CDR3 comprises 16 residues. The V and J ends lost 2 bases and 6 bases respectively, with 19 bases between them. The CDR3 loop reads CASSYVLGQGRDGYTF. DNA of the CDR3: TGTGCCAGCAGTTACGTTCTCGGGCAGGGAAGGGATGGCTACACCTTC.

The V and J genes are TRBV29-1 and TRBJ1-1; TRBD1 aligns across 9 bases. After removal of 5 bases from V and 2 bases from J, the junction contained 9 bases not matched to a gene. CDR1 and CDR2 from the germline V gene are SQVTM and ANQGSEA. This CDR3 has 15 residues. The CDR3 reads CSVFGQGRGNTEAFF. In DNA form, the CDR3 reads TGCAGCGTTTTTGGACAGGGGCGGGGAAACACTGAAGCTTTCTTT.

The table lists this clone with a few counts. CDR3 region: CASSLIAASSYEQYF. As DNA, the CDR3 is TGTGCCAGCAGCTTGATAGCGGCCAGCTCCTACGAGCAGTACTTC. The J gene is TRBJ2-7, the V gene TRBV11-3; tentative D call: TRBD2 (6 bases). Between the trimmed V and J ends, which lost 3 bases and 0 bases, there was a span of 12 bases. The germline V gene has CDR1 SGHNT and CDR2 YENEEA. There are 15 residues in the CDR3.

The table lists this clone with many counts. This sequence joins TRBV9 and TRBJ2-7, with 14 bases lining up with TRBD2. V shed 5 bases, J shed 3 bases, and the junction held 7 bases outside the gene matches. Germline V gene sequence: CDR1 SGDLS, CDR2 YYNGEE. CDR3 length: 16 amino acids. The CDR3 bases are TGTGCCAGCAGTGAGGGACTAGCGGGGGCGAGCTACGAGCAGTACTTC. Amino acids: CASSEGLAGASYEQYF.

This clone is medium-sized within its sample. CDR3 DNA sequence: TGTGCCAGCAGCTTACGCGGCACCCAATACAATGAGCAGTTCTTC. It translates to CASSLRGTQYNEQFF. The rearrangement uses TRBV11-3 and TRBJ2-1; D unclear. CDR1 is SGHNT and CDR2 is YENEEA in the germline V gene. This CDR3 contains 15 residues. The V end was cut by 2 bases, the J end by 4 bases, with 12 bases between.

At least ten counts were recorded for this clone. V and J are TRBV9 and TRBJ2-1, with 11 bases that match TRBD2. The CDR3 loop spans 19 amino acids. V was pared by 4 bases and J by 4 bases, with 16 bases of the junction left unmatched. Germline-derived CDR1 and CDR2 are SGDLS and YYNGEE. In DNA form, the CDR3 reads TGTGCCAGCAGCCCGGGACTAGCGGAGCCCCCCGGGATTTACAATGAGCAGTTCTTC. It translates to CASSPGLAEPPGIYNEQFF.

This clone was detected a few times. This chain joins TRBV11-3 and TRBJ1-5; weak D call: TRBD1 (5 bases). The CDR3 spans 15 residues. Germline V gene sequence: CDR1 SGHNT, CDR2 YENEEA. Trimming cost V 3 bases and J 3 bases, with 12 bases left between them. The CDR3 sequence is CASSFNAGYNQPQHF. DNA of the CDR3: TGTGCCAGCAGCTTTAACGCAGGGTACAATCAGCCCCAGCATTTT.

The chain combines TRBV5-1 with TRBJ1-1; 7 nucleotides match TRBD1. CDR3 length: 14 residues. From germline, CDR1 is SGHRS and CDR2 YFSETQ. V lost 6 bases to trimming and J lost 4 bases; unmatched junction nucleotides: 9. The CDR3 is CASTVQGGVTEAFF. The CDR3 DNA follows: TGCGCCAGCACCGTTCAGGGGGGAGTCACTGAAGCTTTCTTT.

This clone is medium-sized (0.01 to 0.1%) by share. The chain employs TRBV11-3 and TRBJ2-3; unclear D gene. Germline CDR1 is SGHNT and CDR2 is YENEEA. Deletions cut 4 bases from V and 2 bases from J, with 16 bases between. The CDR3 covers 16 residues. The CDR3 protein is CASSSPVQVYTDTQYF. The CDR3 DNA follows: TGTGCCAGCAGCTCCCCGGTACAAGTTTACACAGATACGCAGTATTTT.

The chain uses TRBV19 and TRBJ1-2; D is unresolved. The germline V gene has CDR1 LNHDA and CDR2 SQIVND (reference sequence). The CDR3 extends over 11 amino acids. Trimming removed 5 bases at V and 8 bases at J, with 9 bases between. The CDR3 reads CASSSRGGYTF. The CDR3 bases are TGTGCCAGTAGTTCCAGAGGGGGCTACACCTTC.

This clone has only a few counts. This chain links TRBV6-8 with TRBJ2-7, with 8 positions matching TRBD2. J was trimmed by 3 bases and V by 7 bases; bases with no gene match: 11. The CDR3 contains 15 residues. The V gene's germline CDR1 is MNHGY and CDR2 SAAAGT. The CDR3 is CASTLEAGVHYEQYF. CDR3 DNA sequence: TGTGCCAGCACCCTGGAAGCGGGGGTCCACTACGAGCAGTACTTC.

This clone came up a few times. CDR3 DNA: TGTGCCAGCAGCTTGTGGGTCGGGGACACCGGGGAGCTGTTTTTT. This sequence encodes CASSLWVGDTGELFF. V and J are TRBV11-3 and TRBJ2-2; perhaps TRBD2 as D (5 bases). Germline V CDR1 and CDR2: SGHNT, YENEEA. Trimming shortened V by 3 bases and J by 3 bases, and 11 bases separated the two germline ends. The CDR3 totals 15 residues.

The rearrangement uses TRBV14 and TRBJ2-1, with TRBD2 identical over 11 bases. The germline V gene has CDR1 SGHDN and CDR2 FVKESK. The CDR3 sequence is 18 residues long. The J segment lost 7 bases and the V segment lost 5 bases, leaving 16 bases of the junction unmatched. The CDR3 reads CASSAPLLAGGPNNEQFF. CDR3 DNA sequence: TGTGCCAGCAGCGCGCCCCTATTAGCGGGAGGGCCTAATAATGAGCAGTTCTTC.

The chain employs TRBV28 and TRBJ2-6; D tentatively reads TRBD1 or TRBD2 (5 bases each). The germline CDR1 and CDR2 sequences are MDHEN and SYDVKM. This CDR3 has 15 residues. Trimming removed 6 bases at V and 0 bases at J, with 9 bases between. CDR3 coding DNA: TGTGCCAGCAGACCCGGGACCTCTGGGGCCAACGTCCTGACTTTC. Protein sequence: CASRPGTSGANVLTF.

Here the CDR3 reads CASSNSLPGVDEQYF. CDR3 nucleotide sequence: TGTGCCAGCTCCAATTCCCTGCCAGGGGTTGACGAGCAGTACTTC. The rearrangement uses TRBV18 and TRBJ2-7; possibly TRBD1 for D (6 bases). V was shortened by 6 bases and J by 5 bases, with 20 bases between the two germline ends. This CDR3 has 15 residues. CDR1 KGHSH and CDR2 LQKENI come from the germline V gene.

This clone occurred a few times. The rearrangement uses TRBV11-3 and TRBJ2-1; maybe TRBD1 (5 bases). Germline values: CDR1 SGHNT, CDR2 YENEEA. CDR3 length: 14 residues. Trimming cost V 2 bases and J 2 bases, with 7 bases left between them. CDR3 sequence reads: CASSLMDTYNEQFF. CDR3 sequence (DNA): TGTGCCAGCAGCTTAATGGACACCTACAATGAGCAGTTCTTC.

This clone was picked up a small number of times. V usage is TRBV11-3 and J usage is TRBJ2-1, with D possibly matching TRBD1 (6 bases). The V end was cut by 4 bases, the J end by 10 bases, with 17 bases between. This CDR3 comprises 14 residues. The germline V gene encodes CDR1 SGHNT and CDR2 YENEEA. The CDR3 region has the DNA TGTGCCAGCAGCTCCCGGGACATTTCAGGCGAGCAGTTCTTC. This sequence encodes CASSSRDISGEQFF.

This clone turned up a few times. The CDR3 region has the DNA TGTGCCAGCAGCTTTCGGGACTTCCCCAATGAGCAGTTCTTC. The encoded protein is CASSFRDFPNEQFF. The chain carries TRBV11-3 and TRBJ2-1; D may be TRBD2 (6 bases). V shed 3 bases and J shed 6 bases, with 12 bases lying between them. Germline lookup yields CDR1 SGHNT and CDR2 YENEEA. This CDR3 region has 14 residues.

The CDR3 here is CASSKTDRKETQYF. CDR3 coding DNA: TGTGCCAGCTCAAAGACAGACAGAAAAGAGACCCAGTACTTC. This sequence joins TRBV18 and TRBJ2-5; D perhaps matches TRBD1 (5 bases). The germline CDR1 and CDR2 sequences are KGHSH and LQKENI. The CDR3 contains 14 residues. V was pared by 5 bases and J by 3 bases, with 13 bases between.

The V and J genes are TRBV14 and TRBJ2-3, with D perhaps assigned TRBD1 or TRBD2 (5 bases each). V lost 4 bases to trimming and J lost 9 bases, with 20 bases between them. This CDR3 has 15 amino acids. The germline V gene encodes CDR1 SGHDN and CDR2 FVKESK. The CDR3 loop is CASSPTGAGLRTQYF. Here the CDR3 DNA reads TGTGCCAGCAGCCCGACCGGGGCCGGTTTGAGGACGCAGTATTTT.